This T cell receptor beta chain came from a study of CD8+CD57+ T cells in acquired aplastic anemia. Genomic DNA acted as the template from which TCR beta VDJ combination and CDR3 sequence profiling were carried out. TCRdb processed the reads anew with MiXCR; each CDR3 protein has one entry. Among 150,000 or so distinct CDR3 sequences listed, roughly 43% were seen once. The CDR3 covers 14 residues. CDR1 is LNHNV and CDR2 is YYDKDF in the germline V gene (reference sequence). V lost 0 bases and J lost 6, with 9 bases in between. Previously, flow cytometry had revealed CD8+CD57+ cell expansion in the patients chosen for sequencing.

The genes are TRBV15 and TRBJ2-1; a possible D gene is TRBD2 (6 bases). The specimen sequenced was sorted CD4+, CD8+, or CD8+CD57+ T cells (not recorded which) from PBMCs. The sequence came from a human donor with aplastic anemia. CDR3 loop: CATSRDPRGNEQFF. In DNA, the CDR3 is TGTGCCACCAGCAGAGATCCGCGGGGCAATGAGCAGTTCTTC. The whole variable domain, filled in from reference TRBV15 and TRBJ2-1, reads DAMVIQNPRYQVTQFGKPVTLSCSQTLNHNVMYWYQQKSSQAPKLLFHYYDKDFNNEADTPDNFQSRRPNTSFCFLDIRSPGLGDTAMYLCATSRDPRGNEQFFGPGTRLTVL.